The rows below give T cell receptor beta chains drawn from one sample of a study of T-cell memory formation after mild COVID-19. TCRdb reprocessed the 5' RACE reads via MiXCR and lists one record per CDR3 protein. The sample shows approximately 400,000 distinct CDR3 sequences, about 24% of them seen only once. What was sequenced was PBMCs or a T cell subset sorted from them (not recorded which). These TCRs come from an adult woman who had mild COVID-19 (a few samples of this study predate the infection). Cell type and time point are not known. Both conserved end residues are part of each CDR3. Fields, in order: D gene, clone size, J gene, V gene, CDR3 protein, CDR3 DNA. The D gene is left open where the match is weak. The size field is filled for only some rows; it gives once, few, many or a size class.

d_gene: -
abundance: -
j_gene: TRBJ1-1
v_gene: TRBV12-3/TRBV12-4
CDR3aa: CASSLTRGGEAFF
CDR3nt: TGTGCCAGCAGTTTAACCAGGGGAGGTGAAGCTTTCTTT

d_gene: TRBD1
abundance: -
j_gene: TRBJ1-1
v_gene: TRBV20-1
CDR3aa: CSALTGTSTEAFF
CDR3nt: TGCAGTGCCCTGACAGGGACTAGTACTGAAGCTTTCTTT

d_gene: -
abundance: few
j_gene: TRBJ2-1
v_gene: TRBV5-1
CDR3aa: CASSLSGHLAYNEQFF
CDR3nt: TGCGCCAGCAGCTTGTCGGGACACTTGGCCTACAATGAGCAGTTCTTC

d_gene: TRBD2
abundance: -
j_gene: TRBJ2-1
v_gene: TRBV5-1
CDR3aa: CASSAASGNYNEQFF
CDR3nt: TGCGCCAGCAGCGCTGCTAGCGGGAATTACAATGAGCAGTTCTTC

d_gene: -
abundance: -
j_gene: TRBJ1-4
v_gene: TRBV7-8
CDR3aa: CASSLEGSREKLFF
CDR3nt: TGTGCCAGCAGCTTAGAAGGGTCTCGTGAAAAACTGTTTTTT

d_gene: TRBD1
abundance: -
j_gene: TRBJ2-5
v_gene: TRBV9
CDR3aa: CASSAGQGDETQYF
CDR3nt: TGTGCCAGCAGCGCCGGACAGGGGGACGAGACCCAGTACTTC

d_gene: TRBD2
abundance: few
j_gene: TRBJ2-1
v_gene: TRBV5-1
CDR3aa: CASSEGTSGNEQFF
CDR3nt: TGCGCCAGCAGCGAAGGGACTAGCGGAAACGAGCAGTTCTTC

d_gene: -
abundance: few
j_gene: TRBJ2-2
v_gene: TRBV2
CDR3aa: CASSEALAGELFF
CDR3nt: TGTGCCAGCAGTGAAGCGCTGGCCGGGGAGCTGTTTTTT

d_gene: TRBD1
abundance: -
j_gene: TRBJ1-4
v_gene: TRBV29-1
CDR3aa: CSVREDGGQYEKLFF
CDR3nt: TGCAGCGTACGCGAAGACGGGGGACAGTATGAAAAACTGTTTTTT

d_gene: TRBD2
abundance: -
j_gene: TRBJ2-1
v_gene: TRBV29-1
CDR3aa: CSVADYGTSKSSYNEQFF
CDR3nt: TGCAGCGTTGCCGATTACGGGACTAGCAAGAGCTCCTACAATGAGCAGTTCTTC

d_gene: TRBD1
abundance: -
j_gene: TRBJ1-2
v_gene: TRBV7-9
CDR3aa: CASSVGTGGSGYTF
CDR3nt: TGTGCCAGCAGTGTTGGGACAGGGGGTAGTGGCTACACCTTC

d_gene: -
abundance: many
j_gene: TRBJ1-4
v_gene: TRBV12-3/TRBV12-4
CDR3aa: CASKRSTNEKLFF
CDR3nt: TGTGCCAGCAAGCGTTCAACTAATGAAAAACTGTTTTTT

d_gene: -
abundance: -
j_gene: TRBJ2-1
v_gene: TRBV6-2/TRBV6-3
CDR3aa: CASRYGSGVNEQFF
CDR3nt: TGTGCCAGCAGATACGGGAGTGGGGTAAATGAGCAGTTCTTC

d_gene: TRBD2
abundance: few
j_gene: TRBJ2-1
v_gene: TRBV24-1
CDR3aa: CATSDWGLADDEQFF
CDR3nt: TGTGCCACCAGTGACTGGGGACTAGCGGACGATGAGCAGTTCTTC

d_gene: -
abundance: once
j_gene: TRBJ2-2
v_gene: TRBV7-9
CDR3aa: CASSQVGGNTGELFF
CDR3nt: TGTGCCAGCAGCCAAGTGGGAGGGAACACCGGGGAGCTGTTTTTT

d_gene: TRBD1
abundance: -
j_gene: TRBJ2-2
v_gene: TRBV7-2
CDR3aa: CASSLQGVGSTGELFF
CDR3nt: TGTGCCAGCAGCTTACAGGGGGTTGGTAGCACCGGGGAGCTGTTTTTT

d_gene: TRBD2
abundance: few
j_gene: TRBJ2-7
v_gene: TRBV25-1
CDR3aa: CASSDGRGSTYEQYF
CDR3nt: TGTGCCAGCAGTGACGGGAGGGGGTCAACCTACGAGCAGTACTTC

d_gene: TRBD2
abundance: -
j_gene: TRBJ2-3
v_gene: TRBV6-5
CDR3aa: CASRRTSGRTDTQYF
CDR3nt: TGTGCCAGCAGGCGGACTAGCGGACGCACAGATACGCAGTATTTT

d_gene: TRBD1
abundance: few
j_gene: TRBJ2-1
v_gene: TRBV29-1
CDR3aa: CSVKRQGSRNEQFF
CDR3nt: TGCAGCGTCAAAAGACAGGGTAGTAGGAATGAGCAGTTCTTC

d_gene: -
abundance: few
j_gene: TRBJ1-1
v_gene: TRBV5-1
CDR3aa: CASSSDGMNTEAFF
CDR3nt: TGCGCCAGCAGTTCCGACGGCATGAACACTGAAGCTTTCTTT

d_gene: TRBD2
abundance: few
j_gene: TRBJ2-7
v_gene: TRBV20-1
CDR3aa: CSARDISGAPYEQYF
CDR3nt: TGCAGTGCTAGAGATATCAGCGGGGCTCCCTACGAGCAGTACTTC

d_gene: TRBD2
abundance: few
j_gene: TRBJ2-5
v_gene: TRBV12-3/TRBV12-4
CDR3aa: CASSLRAGGETQYF
CDR3nt: TGTGCCAGCAGTTTAAGGGCGGGAGGGGAGACCCAGTACTTC

d_gene: -
abundance: -
j_gene: TRBJ1-1
v_gene: TRBV4-1
CDR3aa: CASSQDPGQLTNTEAFF
CDR3nt: TGCGCCAGCAGCCAAGATCCCGGACAGTTAACGAACACTGAAGCTTTCTTT

d_gene: -
abundance: -
j_gene: TRBJ2-3
v_gene: TRBV4-2
CDR3aa: CASSQELDTRYTQYF
CDR3nt: TGTGCCAGCAGCCAAGAGTTGGACACCCGCTATACGCAGTATTTT

d_gene: -
abundance: -
j_gene: TRBJ1-2
v_gene: TRBV5-5
CDR3aa: CASSLLTGAYGYTF
CDR3nt: TGTGCCAGCAGCTTGTTGACAGGAGCCTATGGCTACACCTTC

d_gene: -
abundance: many
j_gene: TRBJ2-7
v_gene: TRBV5-1
CDR3aa: CASSLELSSYEQYF
CDR3nt: TGCGCCAGCAGCTTGGAACTGAGCTCCTACGAGCAGTACTTC

d_gene: TRBD1
abundance: few
j_gene: TRBJ2-1
v_gene: TRBV4-2
CDR3aa: CASSPKAGQGPSSYNEQFF
CDR3nt: TGTGCCAGCAGCCCCAAAGCGGGACAGGGGCCTAGCTCCTACAATGAGCAGTTCTTC

d_gene: TRBD2
abundance: -
j_gene: TRBJ2-7
v_gene: TRBV19
CDR3aa: CASSFEASGSYEQYF
CDR3nt: TGTGCCAGTAGTTTTGAGGCTAGCGGTTCCTACGAGCAGTACTTC

d_gene: TRBD1
abundance: few
j_gene: TRBJ2-6
v_gene: TRBV6-5
CDR3aa: CASSYGPGQGLSGANVLTF
CDR3nt: TGTGCCAGCAGTTACGGCCCGGGACAGGGTTTGTCTGGGGCCAACGTCCTGACTTTC

d_gene: -
abundance: few
j_gene: TRBJ2-5
v_gene: TRBV4-2
CDR3aa: CASSRHRGAQETQYF
CDR3nt: TGTGCCAGCAGCCGCCACCGGGGTGCTCAAGAGACCCAGTACTTC

d_gene: -
abundance: few
j_gene: TRBJ2-2
v_gene: TRBV20-1
CDR3aa: CSVPTMTPGELFF
CDR3nt: TGCAGTGTTCCGACTATGACTCCCGGGGAGCTGTTTTTT

d_gene: -
abundance: -
j_gene: TRBJ2-3
v_gene: TRBV5-1
CDR3aa: CASSLERDTDTQYF
CDR3nt: TGCGCCAGCAGCCTGGAGCGCGACACAGATACGCAGTATTTT

d_gene: -
abundance: -
j_gene: TRBJ2-5
v_gene: TRBV12-3/TRBV12-4
CDR3aa: CASQIQPQETQYF
CDR3nt: TGTGCCAGCCAAATCCAGCCTCAAGAGACCCAGTACTTC

d_gene: -
abundance: many
j_gene: TRBJ1-2
v_gene: TRBV24-1
CDR3aa: CATSDSRGIYGYTF
CDR3nt: TGTGCCACCAGTGATTCCAGGGGAATCTATGGCTACACCTTC

d_gene: -
abundance: few
j_gene: TRBJ1-1
v_gene: TRBV9
CDR3aa: CASSVQRTLNTEAFF
CDR3nt: TGTGCCAGCAGCGTCCAGAGGACATTGAACACTGAAGCTTTCTTT

d_gene: -
abundance: -
j_gene: TRBJ2-1
v_gene: TRBV19
CDR3aa: CASSMSGPNNEQFF
CDR3nt: TGTGCCAGTAGTATGTCGGGACCCAACAATGAGCAGTTCTTC

d_gene: -
abundance: -
j_gene: TRBJ2-1
v_gene: TRBV10-3
CDR3aa: CAVSTGEAAWGASLDEQFF
CDR3nt: TGTGCCGTCAGCACCGGCGAGGCTGCATGGGGGGCTAGTCTGGATGAGCAGTTCTTC

d_gene: -
abundance: few
j_gene: TRBJ1-5
v_gene: TRBV6-1
CDR3aa: CASSEGGLQPQHF
CDR3nt: TGTGCCAGCAGTGAGGGGGGACTCCAGCCCCAGCATTTT

d_gene: -
abundance: -
j_gene: TRBJ2-3
v_gene: TRBV6-5
CDR3aa: CASSYSGVADTQYF
CDR3nt: TGTGCCAGCAGTTACTCGGGGGTGGCAGATACGCAGTATTTT

d_gene: TRBD1
abundance: few
j_gene: TRBJ2-7
v_gene: TRBV12-3/TRBV12-4
CDR3aa: CASIPTGTVPYEQYF
CDR3nt: TGTGCCAGCATCCCAACTGGGACAGTACCTTACGAGCAGTACTTC

d_gene: -
abundance: few
j_gene: TRBJ2-4
v_gene: TRBV20-1
CDR3aa: CSARPWEQAQNIQYF
CDR3nt: TGCAGTGCTAGACCCTGGGAGCAGGCCCAAAACATTCAGTACTTC

d_gene: TRBD2
abundance: -
j_gene: TRBJ2-3
v_gene: TRBV7-2
CDR3aa: CASSSNLVGRDTQYF
CDR3nt: TGTGCCAGCAGCTCCAATCTGGTTGGGAGGGACACGCAGTATTTT

d_gene: TRBD2
abundance: many
j_gene: TRBJ2-7
v_gene: TRBV5-4
CDR3aa: CASSPGGEADEQYF
CDR3nt: TGTGCCAGCAGCCCGGGGGGGGAGGCTGATGAGCAGTACTTC

d_gene: TRBD1
abundance: -
j_gene: TRBJ1-1
v_gene: TRBV11-2
CDR3aa: CASSLEAGGYVSTEAFF
CDR3nt: TGTGCCAGCAGCTTAGAGGCAGGGGGCTATGTAAGCACTGAAGCTTTCTTT

d_gene: TRBD1
abundance: -
j_gene: TRBJ2-1
v_gene: TRBV12-3/TRBV12-4
CDR3aa: CASSLQDRGPHNEQFF
CDR3nt: TGTGCCAGCAGTTTGCAGGACAGGGGCCCCCACAATGAGCAGTTCTTC